The 14 T cell receptor beta chains listed next were all sequenced from one sample in a study of glioma-infiltrating T cells. Using RNA template, CDR3s of TCR alpha and beta were amplified with iRepertoire arm-PCR. TCRdb ran MiXCR on the multiplex PCR reads and lists one entry per CDR3 protein. The repertoire has more than 350,000 distinct CDR3 sequences, 41% of them found once; the top ten carry about 11%. Sequenced material: glioma tissue, nonneoplastic brain tissue, or PBMCs (not recorded which). These receptors came from a human donor with low-grade glioma or glioblastoma, undergoing nonglioma brain surgery, or in good health (not recorded which).

The CDR3 loop reads CASSALNNEQFF. CDR3 nucleotide sequence: TGTGCCAGCAGTGCCCTGAACAATGAGCAGTTCTTC. This chain joins TRBV25-1 and TRBJ2-1; D remains unclear. Trimming stripped 4 bases from V and 5 bases from J, with 6 bases between. Germline CDR1 MGHDK, CDR2 SYGVNS. This CDR3 is 12 amino acids long.

V and J are TRBV20-1 and TRBJ2-7; 10 nucleotides align to TRBD2. Germline assignment: CDR1 DFQATT and CDR2 SNEGSKA (reference sequence). The CDR3 sequence is 15 residues long. The V and J ends lost 0 bases and 5 bases, in that order; junction bases with no gene match: 7. CDR3 sequence: CSARDYRLAGDEQYF. The CDR3 nucleotides read TGCAGTGCTAGAGATTACAGGCTAGCGGGAGACGAGCAGTACTTC.

The chain employs TRBV4-3 and TRBJ1-2, with 10 positions matching TRBD1. The CDR3 runs 18 residues. CDR1 is LGHNA and CDR2 is YSLEER in the germline V gene. V gave up 0 bases and J gave up 0 bases; unmatched junction bases: 7. CDR3 sequence reads: CASSQDRDRGLSNYGYTF. As DNA, the CDR3 is TGCGCCAGCAGCCAAGACCGGGACAGGGGCCTATCTAACTATGGCTACACCTTC.

This clonotype came up many times. The V call is TRBV6-2 or TRBV6-3, the J call TRBJ2-7; D is undetermined. Germline CDR1 reads MNHEY; CDR2 reads SVGEGT. The CDR3 has 11 amino acids. Trimming removed 5 bases from V and 4 bases from J, with 6 bases in between. The CDR3: CASSQRYEQYF. The CDR3 bases are TGTGCCAGCAGTCAGCGATACGAGCAGTACTTC.

Remarks on this clonotype: Since a much larger clone is just one base distant, this may be a read error. The chain recombines TRBV6-1 with TRBJ1-1; no clear D gene. The CDR3 has 16 amino acids. Looked up from germline, CDR1 is MNHNS and CDR2 is SASEGT. Here the CDR3 reads CASTYDGGGINTKAFF. The CDR3 coding sequence is TGTGCCAGCACCTACGACGGTGGAGGGATCAACACTAAAGCTTTCTTT.

This clonotype has only a few counts. The chain joins TRBV24-1 to TRBJ2-2; D might be TRBD1 (6 bases). Germline CDR1 reads KGHDR; CDR2 reads SFDVKD. The CDR3 totals 16 residues. The V end was cut by 2 bases, the J end by 0 bases, with 9 bases between. The CDR3 DNA reads as TGTGCCACCAGTGATTCGGGACAACCGAACACCGGGGAGCTGTTTTTT. Translating it yields CATSDSGQPNTGELFF.

This clonotype appeared many times. V usage is TRBV6-5 and J usage is TRBJ1-1; D ambiguous. V was shortened by 5 bases and J by 6 bases, with 10 bases between the two germline ends. The length of the CDR3 is 12 residues. Germline CDR1 is MNHEY and CDR2 is SVGAGI. The CDR3: CASSSGRAEAFF. DNA of the CDR3: TGTGCCAGCAGTAGCGGAAGGGCTGAAGCTTTCTTT.

This clonotype came up once. A much larger clone differs from this one at a single base, so this may be a read error. J is TRBJ1-4 and V is TRBV15, with a possible D match to TRBD1 (6 bases). Germline V gives CDR1 LNHNV, CDR2 YYDKDF (reference sequence). The CDR3 spans 16 residues. The CDR3 DNA follows: TGTGCCACCAGCAGAGTGTCCGGGGGCACTAATGAAAAACTGCTTTTT. Residues: CATSRVSGGTNEKLLF.

This chain connects TRBV6-2 or TRBV6-3 to TRBJ2-1; 10 bases are shared with TRBD2. The J segment lost 7 bases and the V segment lost 10 bases, leaving 13 bases of the junction unmatched. CDR1 MNHEY and CDR2 SVGEGT come from the germline V gene. The CDR3 contains 15 residues. The DNA of the CDR3 is TGTGCCACCCGGTTAACGCTAGCGGGGGTGAATGAGCAGTTCTTC. As protein: CATRLTLAGVNEQFF.

This clonotype was counted many times. V gene TRBV20-1 combines with J gene TRBJ2-2; D may match TRBD1 or TRBD2 (5 bases each). The CDR3 covers 15 residues. The V gene's germline CDR1 is DFQATT and CDR2 SNEGSKA (reference sequence). The ends were cut back, 3 bases at V and 1 base at J, with 12 bases in the middle. The CDR3 loop reads CSASLGPLNTGELFF. DNA for the CDR3: TGCAGTGCTAGCCTGGGACCCCTGAACACCGGGGAGCTGTTTTTT.

This clonotype was seen a single time. This clone may be a read error of a much larger clone one base away. The V call is TRBV6-6, the J call TRBJ1-3, with D maybe TRBD1 (6 bases). The germline V gene has CDR1 MNHNY and CDR2 SVGAGI (reference sequence). V shed 7 bases and J shed 4 bases, with 11 bases lying between them. This CDR3 has 13 residues. For the CDR3, the DNA is TGTGCCAGCATCAGGGGAGAAGGAAACACCATATATTTT. It specifies CASIRGEGNTIYF.

This rearrangement joins TRBV7-3 to TRBJ2-5, with D possibly being TRBD2 (5 bases). V dropped 5 bases and J dropped 3 bases, with 10 bases sitting between them. Germline CDR1 reads SGHTA; CDR2 reads FQGTGA. The CDR3 spans 13 residues. CDR3 sequence: CASSMSGKETQYF. In DNA, the CDR3 is TGTGCCAGCAGCATGAGCGGTAAAGAGACCCAGTACTTC.

This clonotype was seen at least ten times. The rearrangement links TRBV7-2 to TRBJ2-7; D not certain. V shed 5 bases and J shed 2 bases, with 10 bases lying between them. Germline assignment: CDR1 SGHTA and CDR2 FQGNSA. The CDR3 has 13 amino acids. The CDR3: CASSAQTAYEQYF. The DNA for the CDR3 is TGTGCCAGCAGCGCCCAGACTGCCTACGAGCAGTACTTC.

About this clonotype: A much larger clone is a single base away; this may be a read error. The chain is built from TRBV28 and TRBJ2-7, with no clear D. The V gene's germline CDR1 is MDHEN and CDR2 SYDVKM. The CDR3 contains 12 residues. The CDR3 sequence is CASSSSGTEKYF. The CDR3 DNA reads TGTGCCAGCAGTTCTTCCGGTACCGAGAAGTACTTC.